This T cell receptor beta chain was identified in a study of metastatic and nonmetastatic thyroid tumors. Study-level background: Blood and tumor or nodule tissue repertoires from malignant and benign thyroid patients were compared. General study results and limits: Compared with benign nodules, malignant thyroid tumors were reported to have significantly higher TCR beta diversity in both blood and tumor.

In the source study's methods: It was from CDR3 differences across clinicopathological groups that a distant-metastasis classifier for papillary thyroid cancer was built. TCRdb re-called clones from the PCR reads using MiXCR. These V and J calls are TCRdb output, not the study's own analysis. This table has 25,000 to 35,000 clones, over 15% appearing once. All patients reached thyroid surgery having received no treatment beforehand. This clone was recorded at least ten times. What it recognizes is unknown. The specimen sequenced was blood. The sequence came from a female donor with papillary thyroid cancer or a benign thyroid nodule (not recorded which). Some clones in this sample may be carry-over from other donors' samples.

In DNA, the CDR3 is TGCAGTGCTAGATCCCACAGGGAAGACGAAAAACTGTTTTTT. The encoded protein is CSARSHREDEKLFF. The chain combines TRBV20-1 with TRBJ1-4; D possibly corresponds to TRBD1 (6 bases). Germline V gene data show CDR1 as DFQATT and CDR2 as SNEGSKA (reference sequence). Trimming removed 2 bases at V and 8 bases at J, with 15 bases between. The CDR3 has 14 amino acids.